These 26 T cell receptor beta chains were sequenced from one sample in a study of neurological immune-mediated disorders. Using its own MiXCR run on the 5' RACE reads, TCRdb lists one record per CDR3 protein. The profile shows tens of thousands of distinct CDR3 sequences, roughly 13% of them singletons. The sample consisted of PBMCs. These TCRs come from a female donor in good health.

This clonotype was seen ten or more times. The chain carries TRBV28 and TRBJ1-1; 7 nucleotides align to TRBD1. Losses at the gene ends were 6 bases for V and 1 base for J; bases not matched to a gene: 5. This CDR3 is built from 14 residues. The V gene's germline CDR1 is MDHEN and CDR2 SYDVKM. The DNA of the CDR3 is TGTGCCAGCAGCCAAGGGGGCTCGAACACTGAAGCTTTCTTT. Translating gives CASSQGGSNTEAFF.

Ten or more counts support this clonotype. V and J are TRBV20-1 and TRBJ2-7; 8 nucleotides agree with TRBD2. The CDR3 length is 15 residues. Germline loops: CDR1 DFQATT, CDR2 SNEGSKA (reference sequence). Trimming at V came to 6 bases and at J to 0 bases, leaving 10 bases not matched to a gene. CDR3 loop: CSAIWAGGSSYEQYF. CDR3 in DNA: TGCAGTGCGATCTGGGCGGGGGGAAGCTCCTACGAGCAGTACTTC.

Ten or more counts support this clonotype. This rearrangement joins TRBV6-5 to TRBJ2-1, with 9 bases that match TRBD2. This CDR3 is 16 amino acids long. Trimming took 4 bases from V and 6 from J; bases not matched to a gene: 10. Germline CDR1 MNHEY, CDR2 SVGAGI. The CDR3 DNA is TGTGCCAGCAGTTCCACCGCGCGGGGGGGATCCAATGAGCAGTTCTTC. Its translation: CASSSTARGGSNEQFF.

This clonotype was counted between two and nine times. The rearrangement links TRBV20-1 to TRBJ2-5; D is undetermined. Trimming cost V 4 bases and J 5 bases, with 11 bases left between them. Germline V gives CDR1 DFQATT, CDR2 SNEGSKA (reference sequence). The CDR3 contains 12 residues. DNA for the CDR3: TGCAGTGCTAAGTCGTCCTGGGAGACCCAGTACTTC. This encodes CSAKSSWETQYF.

This clonotype was picked up many times. The chain combines TRBV6-2 or TRBV6-3 with TRBJ2-2, with D possibly TRBD2 on 6 matching bases. V lost 6 bases, J lost 6 bases, and 17 bases lay in between. The CDR3 covers 15 residues. The germline gives CDR1 MNHEY, CDR2 SVGEGT. This chain's CDR3 is CASRTTGTSPGELFF. As DNA, the CDR3 is TGTGCCAGCAGGACAACCGGGACTTCTCCCGGGGAGCTGTTTTTT.

This clonotype was picked up many times. This chain links TRBV11-2 with TRBJ1-1, with 9 bases aligning to TRBD1. The CDR3 totals 18 residues. Germline V gene sequence: CDR1 SGHAT, CDR2 FQNNGV. V shed 5 bases and J 1 base; nucleotides not matched to a gene: 14. CDR3 in DNA: TGTGCCAGCAGCCCGCGCACAGGGGGCAAAGGGGGGAACACTGAAGCTTTCTTT. Translating it yields CASSPRTGGKGGNTEAFF.

Many counts were recorded for this clonotype. The chain carries TRBV3-1 and TRBJ1-1; 8 bases fit TRBD1. The trim removed 6 bases at V and 1 base at J, leaving 7 bases unmatched. CDR1 is LGHDT and CDR2 is YNNKEL in the germline V gene (reference sequence). This CDR3 is 15 amino acids long. The chain's CDR3 is CASSPGDRWNTEAFF. As DNA, the CDR3 is TGTGCCAGCAGTCCCGGGGACAGGTGGAACACTGAAGCTTTCTTT.

This clonotype was seen many times. This sequence joins TRBV20-1 and TRBJ2-5, with D possibly called TRBD1 or TRBD2 (6 bases each). This CDR3 is built from 14 residues. Germline V gene lookup returns CDR1 DFQATT and CDR2 SNEGSKA (reference sequence). The V gene lost 4 bases and the J gene lost 4 bases, with 16 bases spanning the gap. The CDR3 bases are TGCAGTGCTAACACTAGGCGGGACACAGAGACCCAGTACTTC. Protein: CSANTRRDTETQYF.

This clonotype was observed at least ten times. The rearrangement joins TRBV20-1 to TRBJ2-1, with 10 bases fitting TRBD2. V gave up 2 bases and J gave up 3 bases; unmatched junction bases: 7. Germline V gene data show CDR1 as DFQATT and CDR2 as SNEGSKA (reference sequence). This CDR3 spans 16 amino acids. The CDR3, as DNA: TGCAGTGCTAGAAGCTCCGGGACTAGCGACTACAATGAGCAGTTCTTC. Translated: CSARSSGTSDYNEQFF.

The table lists this clonotype with many counts. CDR3 protein: CASSLAGSYNEQFF. The DNA of the CDR3 is TGTGCCAGCAGCTTAGCCGGCTCCTACAATGAGCAGTTCTTC. The V gene is TRBV7-9, the J gene TRBJ2-1; D not certain. Germline V gene data show CDR1 as SEHNR and CDR2 as FQNEAQ (reference sequence). Deletions cut 0 bases from V and 0 bases from J, with 3 bases between. The length of the CDR3 is 14 residues. Full variable domain (rest looked up from reference TRBV7-9 and TRBJ2-1): DTGVSQNPRHKITKRGQNVTFRCDPISEHNRLYWYRQTLGQGPEFLTYFQNEAQLEKSRLLSDRFSAERPKGSFSTLEIQRTEQGDSAMYLCASSLAGSYNEQFFGPGTRLTVL.

The table lists this clonotype with many counts. The V call is TRBV7-9, the J call TRBJ1-2; tentatively, D is TRBD1 (5 bases). CDR3 length: 15 amino acids. Germline V gene lookup returns CDR1 SEHNR and CDR2 FQNEAQ (reference sequence). V was pared by 2 bases and J by 8 bases, with 18 bases between. CDR3 DNA: TGTGCCAGCAGCTTATATGGGACGAGTGGTTGGGGCTACACCTTC. Translating gives CASSLYGTSGWGYTF.

This chain links TRBV28 with TRBJ2-7; D ambiguous. V lost 3 bases and J lost 2, with 11 bases in between. CDR1 is MDHEN, CDR2 SYDVKM, per germline. The CDR3 sequence is 14 residues long. The CDR3 coding sequence is TGTGCCAGCAGTTTCGGTGGTTTCCCCTACGAGCAGTACTTC. Protein: CASSFGGFPYEQYF. Drawing the rest from reference TRBV28 and TRBJ2-7, the complete variable domain is DVKVTQSSRYLVKRTGEKVFLECVQDMDHENMFWYRQDPGLGLRLIYFSYDVKMKEKGDIPEGYSVSREKKERFSLILESASTNQTSMYLCASSFGGFPYEQYFGPGTRLTVT.

This clonotype was seen at least ten times. The chain has TRBV5-1 and TRBJ2-3; no clear D. In germline, CDR1 is SGHRS, CDR2 YFSETQ. The CDR3 runs 13 residues. The V gene lost 0 bases and the J gene lost 6 bases, with 8 bases spanning the gap. The CDR3 is CASSLAAKDTQYF. CDR3 sequence (DNA): TGCGCCAGCAGCTTGGCGGCGAAGGATACGCAGTATTTT.

This clonotype was seen repeatedly, ten times or more. This chain uses TRBV6-1 with TRBJ2-3; D is possibly TRBD1 or TRBD2 (6 bases each). In germline, CDR1 is MNHNS, CDR2 SASEGT. Between the trimmed V and J ends, which lost 2 bases and 6 bases, there was a span of 9 bases. The CDR3 has 13 amino acids. The CDR3 spells CASSEWRGDTQYF. DNA of the CDR3: TGTGCCAGCAGTGAATGGAGGGGGGATACGCAGTATTTT.

This clonotype was found many times. The chain has TRBV5-1 and TRBJ2-7; TRBD1 agrees at 9 bases. J was trimmed by 3 bases and V by 4 bases; bases with no gene match: 5. The CDR3 extends over 14 amino acids. The germline V gene encodes CDR1 SGHRS and CDR2 YFSETQ. The CDR3: CASSGGQGFYEQYF. The CDR3 DNA reads TGCGCCAGCAGCGGGGGACAGGGTTTCTACGAGCAGTACTTC.

For this clonotype: Because it lacks the conserved phenylalanine or tryptophan at the end, this CDR3 is likely a read error. The gene calls are TRBV28 and TRBJ1-1; 7 nucleotides match TRBD1. CDR3 length equals 14 residues. J lost 3 bases, V lost 8 bases, and 9 bases had no gene match. CDR1 and CDR2 (germline): MDHEN, SYDVKM. CDR3 residues: CASLLNRGYTEAFY. The DNA of the CDR3 is TGTGCCAGCCTCTTAAACAGGGGTTACACTGAAGCTTTCTAT.

This clonotype was seen many times. The chain uses TRBV12-3 or TRBV12-4 and TRBJ2-1; TRBD1 agrees at 10 bases. There are 17 residues in the CDR3. Losses at the gene ends were 3 bases for V and 3 bases for J; bases not matched to a gene: 8. The CDR3 DNA is TGTGCCAGCAGTTTTTGGGACAGGGGACAACTCTACAATGAGCAGTTCTTC. It yields the protein CASSFWDRGQLYNEQFF.

This clonotype has ten or more counts. The chain is built from TRBV5-5 and TRBJ2-1, with 13 bases matching TRBD2. CDR1 and CDR2 from the germline V gene are SGHKS and YYEKEE (reference sequence). The junction had 4 bases not matched to a gene; V was cut back by 3 bases and J by 7 bases. CDR3 length equals 15 residues. CDR3 sequence: CASSSPGLAGNEQFF. The CDR3 coding sequence is TGTGCCAGCAGCTCCCCGGGACTAGCGGGAAATGAGCAGTTCTTC.

This clonotype was seen at least ten times. V is TRBV18 and J is TRBJ1-1; TRBD1 aligns across 8 bases. Germline lookup yields CDR1 KGHSH and CDR2 LQKENI. This CDR3 contains 14 residues. V lost 3 bases and J lost 2; bases outside the gene matches: 2. The CDR3 region has the DNA TGTGCCAGCTCACCTCAGGGGGCTAACACTGAAGCTTTCTTT. As protein: CASSPQGANTEAFF.

This clonotype has a count of ten or more. The chain couples TRBV18 to TRBJ2-1; D gene ambiguous. In germline, CDR1 is KGHSH, CDR2 LQKENI. Trimming left V 6 bases short and J 9 bases short, with 12 bases between. The CDR3 extends over 12 amino acids. The CDR3 is CASSPSIGEQFF. The DNA of the CDR3 is TGTGCCAGCTCGCCCAGTATTGGTGAGCAGTTCTTC. The full variable domain, its missing parts supplied by reference TRBV18 and TRBJ2-1, is NAGVMQNPRHLVRRRGQEARLRCSPMKGHSHVYWYRQLPEEGLKFMVYLQKENIIDESGMPKERFSAEFPKEGPSILRIQQVVRGDSAAYFCASSPSIGEQFFGPGTRLTVL.

This clonotype was observed at least ten times. The V gene is TRBV7-3, the J gene TRBJ2-1; perhaps TRBD2 as D (6 bases). Germline assignment: CDR1 SGHTA and CDR2 FQGTGA. The V end lost 5 bases, the J end lost 7 bases, and 18 bases lay between the germline ends. This CDR3 is 15 amino acids long. The CDR3 DNA is TGTGCCAGCAGCCCGGCACCGGGGAGGATGAATGAGCAGTTCTTC. As protein: CASSPAPGRMNEQFF.

This clonotype was seen ten or more times. This chain links TRBV12-3 or TRBV12-4 with TRBJ1-3; D not resolved. V gave up 2 bases and J gave up 0 bases, with 11 bases separating them. CDR3 length: 16 residues. The chain's CDR3 is CASSLTAPFSGNTIYF. The CDR3 DNA follows: TGTGCCAGCAGTTTAACAGCCCCATTCTCTGGAAACACCATATATTTT.

This clonotype is judged medium-sized (0.01 to 0.1%). The chain recombines TRBV5-1 with TRBJ2-7; D gene uncertain. Germline assignment: CDR1 SGHRS and CDR2 YFSETQ. The ends were cut back, 1 base at V and 2 bases at J, with 1 base in the middle. This CDR3 has 11 amino acids. The CDR3 here is CASSLTYEQYF. The CDR3 bases are TGCGCCAGCAGCTTGACCTACGAGCAGTACTTC.

This clonotype was observed at least ten times. This chain joins TRBV29-1 and TRBJ2-5; 9 nucleotides agree with TRBD1. Germline assignment: CDR1 SQVTM and CDR2 ANQGSEA. With 3 bases clipped from V and 5 bases from J, the junction kept 10 bases outside the gene matches. The CDR3 is 15 amino acids. CDR3 sequence reads: CSVDPGQGNWETQYF. DNA for the CDR3: TGCAGCGTTGATCCGGGACAGGGTAATTGGGAGACCCAGTACTTC.

The chain couples TRBV28 to TRBJ2-5; 8 nucleotides align to TRBD1. The CDR3 is 15 amino acids. Trimming cost V 5 bases and J 4 bases; bases outside gene matches: 9. Germline-derived CDR1 and CDR2 are MDHEN and SYDVKM. The chain's CDR3 is CASSPARTGRETQYF. CDR3 DNA sequence: TGTGCCAGCAGTCCCGCCAGGACAGGGAGAGAGACCCAGTACTTC.

Comments on this clonotype: With a much larger clone just one base away, this may be a read error. V usage is TRBV29-1 and J usage is TRBJ1-4, with 8 bases fitting TRBD1. The V gene's germline CDR1 is SQVTM and CDR2 ANQGSEA. The CDR3 has 14 residues. CDR3 region: CNVVRGQGGEKLFF. The CDR3 DNA follows: TGCAACGTTGTCCGTGGACAGGGTGGTGAAAAACTGTTTTTT.